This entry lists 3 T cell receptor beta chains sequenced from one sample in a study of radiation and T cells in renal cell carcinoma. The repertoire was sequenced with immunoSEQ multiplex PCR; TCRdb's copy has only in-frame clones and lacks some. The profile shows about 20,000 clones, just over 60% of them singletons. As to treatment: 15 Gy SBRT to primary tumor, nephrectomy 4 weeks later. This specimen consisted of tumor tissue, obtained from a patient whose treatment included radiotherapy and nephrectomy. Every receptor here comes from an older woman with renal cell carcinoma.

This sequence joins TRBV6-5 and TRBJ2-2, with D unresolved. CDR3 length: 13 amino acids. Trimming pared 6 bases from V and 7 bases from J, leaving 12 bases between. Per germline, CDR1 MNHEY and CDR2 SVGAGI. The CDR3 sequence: CASSSESGGELFF. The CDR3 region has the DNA TGTGCCAGCAGCTCCGAGTCGGGCGGGGAGCTGTTTTTT.

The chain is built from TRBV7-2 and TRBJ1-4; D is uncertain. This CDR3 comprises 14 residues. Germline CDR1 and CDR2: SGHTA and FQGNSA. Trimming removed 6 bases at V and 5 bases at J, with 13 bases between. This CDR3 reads CASRDGSTNEKLFF. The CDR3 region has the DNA TGTGCCAGCAGGGATGGCAGTACCAATGAAAAACTGTTTTTT.

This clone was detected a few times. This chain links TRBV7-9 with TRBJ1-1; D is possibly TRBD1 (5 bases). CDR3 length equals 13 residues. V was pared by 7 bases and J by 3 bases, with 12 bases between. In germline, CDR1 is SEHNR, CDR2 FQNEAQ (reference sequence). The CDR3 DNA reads TGTGCCAGCAAGGGGAGGGACGACACTGAAGCTTTCTTT. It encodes CASKGRDDTEAFF.